This T cell receptor beta chain came from a study of response to subunit inactivated influenza vaccine. TCRdb fed the RT-PCR reads into MiXCR, producing one record per CDR3 protein. The sample consists of under 500,000 distinct CDR3 sequences, 9.5% to 13% of them appearing once. This CDR3 comprises 13 residues. J gave up 3 bases and V 6 bases, and 2 bases lay outside the gene matches. The germline V gene encodes CDR1 MNHEY and CDR2 SVGEGT. The sequence derives from a man over 45 who received an inactivated influenza vaccine. This sequence joins TRBV6-2 or TRBV6-3 and TRBJ1-5, with 7 bases aligning to TRBD1. This specimen consisted of PBMCs from blood, obtained 40 to 50 days after vaccination. The CDR3 DNA is TGTGCCAGCAGAGACAGGGCCAATCAGCCCCAGCATTTT. Amino acids: CASRDRANQPQHF.